These T cell receptor beta chains were read from a single sample in a study of T cells in Graves' hyperthyroidism and ophthalmopathy. TCRdb reprocessed the multiplex PCR reads with MiXCR, giving one entry per CDR3 protein. The sample has about 840,000 distinct CDR3 sequences; 35% to 45% are singletons. The sample was blood. The receptors were sampled from a man younger than 30 with Graves' hyperthyroidism. Both conserved end residues are part of each CDR3. Each record gives: D gene, J gene, clone size, V gene, CDR3 DNA, CDR3 protein. The D gene is left open where the match is weak. The size entry is marked missing in some rows and otherwise reads once, few, many or a size class.

d_call: TRBD1; j_call: TRBJ2-7; clone_size: NA; v_call: TRBV9; cdr3_nt: TGTGCCAGCAGCGTGGAGGGGGTTCCGGGACAGGGAGAATCCGAGCAGTACTTC; cdr3_aa: CASSVEGVPGQGESEQYF
d_call: NA; j_call: TRBJ2-2; clone_size: NA; v_call: TRBV25-1; cdr3_nt: TGTGCCAGCAGGGGGGTTAGGGGTACCGGGGAGCTGTTTTTT; cdr3_aa: CASRGVRGTGELFF
d_call: NA; j_call: TRBJ2-2; clone_size: few; v_call: TRBV29-1; cdr3_nt: TGCAGCGCCCCCGCAGACGGACTCACCGGGGAGCTGTTTTTT; cdr3_aa: CSAPADGLTGELFF
d_call: NA; j_call: TRBJ1-2; clone_size: few; v_call: TRBV9; cdr3_nt: TGTGCCAGCAGCGTAGCTCGGGGATATGGCTACACCTTC; cdr3_aa: CASSVARGYGYTF
d_call: NA; j_call: TRBJ2-7; clone_size: NA; v_call: TRBV20-1; cdr3_nt: TGCAGTGCTCTAGACAGGACTGGGTACTACGAGCAGTACTTC; cdr3_aa: CSALDRTGYYEQYF
d_call: NA; j_call: TRBJ2-5; clone_size: NA; v_call: TRBV9; cdr3_nt: TGTGCCAGCAGTACCGGGGCCGGGGAGACCCAGTACTTC; cdr3_aa: CASSTGAGETQYF
d_call: NA; j_call: TRBJ2-7; clone_size: many; v_call: TRBV5-4; cdr3_nt: TGCGCCAGCAGCCTGGACTGGAGCTCCTACGAGCAGTACTTC; cdr3_aa: CASSLDWSSYEQYF
d_call: TRBD1; j_call: TRBJ1-5; clone_size: NA; v_call: TRBV10-3; cdr3_nt: TGTGCCATCAGTGAGGGACAGGGGACAGGGGTATTCTCGGGCAATCAGCCCCGGCATTTT; cdr3_aa: CAISEGQGTGVFSGNQPRHF
d_call: TRBD1; j_call: TRBJ1-2; clone_size: many; v_call: TRBV13; cdr3_nt: TGTGCCAGCAGCCTCGGGACAGACTTCTATGGCTACACCTTC; cdr3_aa: CASSLGTDFYGYTF
d_call: TRBD1; j_call: TRBJ1-2; clone_size: many; v_call: TRBV12-3/TRBV12-4; cdr3_nt: TGTGCCAGCAGTCCCGGACAGGGAAGAGGCTATGGCTACACCTTC; cdr3_aa: CASSPGQGRGYGYTF
d_call: NA; j_call: TRBJ2-5; clone_size: NA; v_call: TRBV6-4; cdr3_nt: TGTGCCAGCAGTGAATCGGTCAGGGAATTCAATCAGCCCCAGTACTTC; cdr3_aa: CASSESVREFNQPQYF
d_call: NA; j_call: TRBJ2-7; clone_size: once; v_call: TRBV7-9; cdr3_nt: TGTGCCAGCAGCCAAGTACAGCACGAGCAGTACTTC; cdr3_aa: CASSQVQHEQYF
d_call: NA; j_call: TRBJ1-6; clone_size: NA; v_call: TRBV10-3; cdr3_nt: TGTGCCAGCAGTTACTCCGGGGGGAAGGGGTCACCCCTCCACTTT; cdr3_aa: CASSYSGGKGSPLHF
d_call: NA; j_call: TRBJ1-1; clone_size: NA; v_call: TRBV29-1; cdr3_nt: TGCAGCGTTGAAGTCCGTGACATATGGACTGAAGCTTTCTTT; cdr3_aa: CSVEVRDIWTEAFF
d_call: NA; j_call: TRBJ2-6; clone_size: NA; v_call: TRBV19; cdr3_nt: TGTGCCAGCTCAAACACTTCTGGGGCCAACGTCCTGACTTTC; cdr3_aa: CASSNTSGANVLTF
d_call: NA; j_call: TRBJ1-2; clone_size: NA; v_call: TRBV13; cdr3_nt: TGTGCCAGCAGCTTAACGATAACATCCTTC; cdr3_aa: CASSLTITSF
d_call: TRBD1; j_call: TRBJ2-2; clone_size: NA; v_call: TRBV15; cdr3_nt: TGTGCCACCAGCATCGGGACAGCTAACACCGGGGAGCTGTTTTTT; cdr3_aa: CATSIGTANTGELFF
d_call: TRBD1; j_call: TRBJ1-1; clone_size: many; v_call: TRBV29-1; cdr3_nt: TGCAGCGTCGGAATCCGGACAGGGGGGGACACTGAAGCTTTCTTT; cdr3_aa: CSVGIRTGGDTEAFF
d_call: NA; j_call: TRBJ1-1; clone_size: few; v_call: TRBV4-3; cdr3_nt: TGCGCCAGCAGCCAAGTAGGCCGACGGAACACTGAAGCTTTCTTT; cdr3_aa: CASSQVGRRNTEAFF
d_call: TRBD1; j_call: TRBJ1-1; clone_size: many; v_call: TRBV19; cdr3_nt: TGTGCCAGTAAACGGGACAGGGGACAGAACACTGAAGCTTTCTTT; cdr3_aa: CASKRDRGQNTEAFF
d_call: TRBD1; j_call: TRBJ1-5; clone_size: few; v_call: TRBV20-1; cdr3_nt: TGCAGTGCCCCGCAGGGGGCGAGGAATCAGCCCCAGCATTTT; cdr3_aa: CSAPQGARNQPQHF
d_call: NA; j_call: TRBJ1-1; clone_size: NA; v_call: TRBV14; cdr3_nt: TGTGCCAGCAGCCAAGATTCCGGGTTAGACACTGAAGCTTTCTTT; cdr3_aa: CASSQDSGLDTEAFF
d_call: TRBD2; j_call: TRBJ2-7; clone_size: NA; v_call: TRBV4-2; cdr3_nt: TGTGCCAGCAGCCAAGGGTACGGGAGGTCCTACGAGCAGTACTTC; cdr3_aa: CASSQGYGRSYEQYF
d_call: NA; j_call: TRBJ1-2; clone_size: NA; v_call: TRBV20-1; cdr3_nt: TGCAGTGCTAGAGATTTGGGGGGCCAGGCCTATGGCTACACCTTC; cdr3_aa: CSARDLGGQAYGYTF
d_call: NA; j_call: TRBJ2-2; clone_size: many; v_call: TRBV19; cdr3_nt: TGTGCCAGTCTCTCAAGGCACGGCCCCGGGGAGCTGTTTTTT; cdr3_aa: CASLSRHGPGELFF
d_call: TRBD2; j_call: TRBJ2-7; clone_size: NA; v_call: TRBV10-3; cdr3_nt: TGTGCCAGCAGTGATGTAGCGGGAGGGACCTACGAGCAGTACTTC; cdr3_aa: CASSDVAGGTYEQYF
d_call: TRBD1; j_call: TRBJ2-7; clone_size: many; v_call: TRBV2; cdr3_nt: TGTGCCAGCAGAGACGACCAGACAGGGTTCGAGCAGTACTTC; cdr3_aa: CASRDDQTGFEQYF
d_call: TRBD1; j_call: TRBJ2-7; clone_size: few; v_call: TRBV19; cdr3_nt: TGTGCCAGTAGTATTAAGGGGGACAGCACCTACGAGCAGTACTTC; cdr3_aa: CASSIKGDSTYEQYF
d_call: TRBD1; j_call: TRBJ1-4; clone_size: few; v_call: TRBV6-6; cdr3_nt: TGTGCCAGCAGTACAGGGGGCTCGGAAAAACTGTTTTTT; cdr3_aa: CASSTGGSEKLFF
d_call: NA; j_call: TRBJ1-6; clone_size: many; v_call: TRBV12-3/TRBV12-4; cdr3_nt: TGTGCCAGCAGCTCTCTCCTCGGACGGAATAATTCACCCCTCCACTTT; cdr3_aa: CASSSLLGRNNSPLHF
d_call: TRBD1; j_call: TRBJ2-7; clone_size: NA; v_call: TRBV15; cdr3_nt: TGTGCCACCAGCTCCGGACAGGGAGAAGACGAGCAGTACTTC; cdr3_aa: CATSSGQGEDEQYF
d_call: NA; j_call: TRBJ2-5; clone_size: few; v_call: TRBV4-1; cdr3_nt: TGCGCCAGCAGCCAAGATCGGGCCTCGACCCAGTACTTC; cdr3_aa: CASSQDRASTQYF
d_call: TRBD1; j_call: TRBJ1-5; clone_size: many; v_call: TRBV5-1; cdr3_nt: TGCGCCAGCAGCGTGACAGGGGATCAGCCCCAGCATTTT; cdr3_aa: CASSVTGDQPQHF
d_call: NA; j_call: TRBJ1-2; clone_size: NA; v_call: TRBV12-5; cdr3_nt: TGTGCTAGTGGTTCAGGGAGCGTCGGCTACACCTTC; cdr3_aa: CASGSGSVGYTF
d_call: NA; j_call: TRBJ1-4; clone_size: NA; v_call: TRBV24-1; cdr3_nt: TGTGCCAGCACTCCCCCGGGACTGCGGAATGAAAAACTGTTTTTT; cdr3_aa: CASTPPGLRNEKLFF
d_call: NA; j_call: TRBJ1-2; clone_size: many; v_call: TRBV20-1; cdr3_nt: TGCAGTGCTATTGACCCGTATGGCTACACCTTC; cdr3_aa: CSAIDPYGYTF